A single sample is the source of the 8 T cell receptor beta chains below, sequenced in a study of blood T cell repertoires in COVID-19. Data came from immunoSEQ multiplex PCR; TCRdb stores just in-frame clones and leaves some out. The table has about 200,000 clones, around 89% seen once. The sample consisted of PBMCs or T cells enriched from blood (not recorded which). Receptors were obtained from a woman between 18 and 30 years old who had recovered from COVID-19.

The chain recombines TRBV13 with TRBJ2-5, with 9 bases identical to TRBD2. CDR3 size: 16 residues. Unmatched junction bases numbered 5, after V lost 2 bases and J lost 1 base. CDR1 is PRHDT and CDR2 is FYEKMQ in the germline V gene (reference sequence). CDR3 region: CASSLWRGGPQETQYF. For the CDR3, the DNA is TGTGCCAGCAGCTTATGGCGGGGGGGCCCCCAAGAGACCCAGTACTTC.

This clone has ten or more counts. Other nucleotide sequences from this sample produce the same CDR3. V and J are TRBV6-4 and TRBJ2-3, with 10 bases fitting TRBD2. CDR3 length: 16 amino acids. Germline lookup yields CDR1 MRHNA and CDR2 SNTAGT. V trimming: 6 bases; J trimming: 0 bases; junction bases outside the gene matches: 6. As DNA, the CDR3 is TGTGCCAGCAGCGTTTCTAGCGGGGGCAGCACAGATACGCAGTATTTT. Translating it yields CASSVSSGGSTDTQYF.

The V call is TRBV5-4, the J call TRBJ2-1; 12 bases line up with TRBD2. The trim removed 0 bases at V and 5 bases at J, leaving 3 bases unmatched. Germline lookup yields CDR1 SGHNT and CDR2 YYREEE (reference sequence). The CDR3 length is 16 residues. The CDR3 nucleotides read TGTGCCAGCAGCTTGGGGAGGACTAGCGGGGACAATGAGCAGTTCTTC. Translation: CASSLGRTSGDNEQFF.

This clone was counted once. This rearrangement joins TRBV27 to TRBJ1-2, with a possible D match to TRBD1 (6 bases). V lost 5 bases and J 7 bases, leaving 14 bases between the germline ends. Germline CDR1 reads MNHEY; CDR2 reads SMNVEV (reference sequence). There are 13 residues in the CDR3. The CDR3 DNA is TGTGCCAGCAGTCCTACAGGGTCGGGTGGCTACACCTTC. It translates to CASSPTGSGGYTF.

The CDR3: CASSALASGDYNEQFF. For the CDR3, the DNA is TGTGCCAGTAGTGCGCTGGCTAGCGGGGACTACAATGAGCAGTTCTTC. The chain has TRBV19 and TRBJ2-1; TRBD2 matches at 9 bases. The CDR3 contains 16 residues. The ends lost 5 bases at V and 3 bases at J; junction bases unmatched: 8. Germline CDR1 and CDR2: LNHDA and SQIVND (reference sequence).

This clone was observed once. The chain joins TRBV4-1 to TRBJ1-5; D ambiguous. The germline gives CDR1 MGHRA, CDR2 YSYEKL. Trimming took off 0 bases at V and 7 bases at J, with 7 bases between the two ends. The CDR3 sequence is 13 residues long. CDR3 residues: CASSQDEGQPQHF. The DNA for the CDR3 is TGCGCCAGCAGCCAAGATGAGGGACAGCCCCAGCATTTT.

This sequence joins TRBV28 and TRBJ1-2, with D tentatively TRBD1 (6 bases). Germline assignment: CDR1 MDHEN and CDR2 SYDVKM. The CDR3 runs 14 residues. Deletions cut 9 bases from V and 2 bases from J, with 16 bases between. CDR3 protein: CARLIRGVNYGYTF. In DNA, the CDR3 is TGTGCCAGACTTATCAGGGGCGTAAACTATGGCTACACCTTC.

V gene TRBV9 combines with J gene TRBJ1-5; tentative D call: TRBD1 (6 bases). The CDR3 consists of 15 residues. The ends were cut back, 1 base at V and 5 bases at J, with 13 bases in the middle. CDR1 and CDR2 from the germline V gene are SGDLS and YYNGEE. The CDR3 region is CASSVTGTKDQPQHF. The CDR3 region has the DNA TGTGCCAGCAGCGTAACCGGGACAAAGGATCAGCCCCAGCATTTT.